The following is a T cell receptor (beta chain) sequence with its context. Germline trimming cut 6 bases from V and 4 bases from J; bases unmatched to any gene: 7. The CDR3 is made up of 14 amino acids. Germline V lookup: CDR1 MDHEN, CDR2 SYDVKM. The data derive from a study of blood T cell repertoires in COVID-19. Study-wide background: From the United States, Italy and Spain came samples of acute and convalescent COVID-19.

The table came from immunoSEQ multiplex PCR; TCRdb's copy has only in-frame clones and leaves some out. The sample yields almost 350,000 clones, roughly 90% seen once. Ages ranged from roughly 18 to 100 years, with residence in approximately 23 US areas. Assignment of participants to cohorts was predicated upon participant-reported clinical history. It was within 2 weeks before study entry that exposed participants met a COVID-19 case. The specimen sequenced was PBMCs or T cells enriched from blood (not recorded which). This TCR was recovered from a woman under 40 who had been exposed to COVID-19. This sequence joins TRBV28 and TRBJ1-1; 8 bases are a match to TRBD1. The CDR3 region has the DNA TGTGCCAGCAGACAAGGGACAGGAGGCACTGAAGCTTTCTTT. Its protein product is CASRQGTGGTEAFF.